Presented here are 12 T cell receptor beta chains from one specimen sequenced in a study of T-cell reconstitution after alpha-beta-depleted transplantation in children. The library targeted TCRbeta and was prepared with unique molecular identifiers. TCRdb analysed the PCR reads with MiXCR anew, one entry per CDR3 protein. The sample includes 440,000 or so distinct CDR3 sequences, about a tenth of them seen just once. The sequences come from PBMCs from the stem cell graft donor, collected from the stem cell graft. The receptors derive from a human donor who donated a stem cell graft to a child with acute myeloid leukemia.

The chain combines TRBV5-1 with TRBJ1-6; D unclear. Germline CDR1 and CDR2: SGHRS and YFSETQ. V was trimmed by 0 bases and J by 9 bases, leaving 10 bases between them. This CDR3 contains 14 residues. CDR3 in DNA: TGCGCCAGCAGCTTGGGGATAGGAATTTCACCCCTCCACTTT. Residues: CASSLGIGISPLHF.

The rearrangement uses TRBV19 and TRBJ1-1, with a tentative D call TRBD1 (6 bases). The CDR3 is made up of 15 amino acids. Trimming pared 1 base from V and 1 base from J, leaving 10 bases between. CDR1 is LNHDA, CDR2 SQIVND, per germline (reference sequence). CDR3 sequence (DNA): TGTGCCAGTAGTATAGTCCTACAGGGGAACACTGAAGCTTTCTTT. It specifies CASSIVLQGNTEAFF.

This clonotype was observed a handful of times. The CDR3 DNA sequence: TGTGCCACCAGCATCGGGGGACAAGAGACCCAGTACTTC. Translating gives CATSIGGQETQYF. This chain uses TRBV15 with TRBJ2-5; D possibly corresponds to TRBD2 (6 bases). The CDR3 has 13 residues. CDR1 is LNHNV and CDR2 is YYDKDF in the germline V gene (reference sequence). The ends were cut back, 4 bases at V and 2 bases at J, with 8 bases in the middle.

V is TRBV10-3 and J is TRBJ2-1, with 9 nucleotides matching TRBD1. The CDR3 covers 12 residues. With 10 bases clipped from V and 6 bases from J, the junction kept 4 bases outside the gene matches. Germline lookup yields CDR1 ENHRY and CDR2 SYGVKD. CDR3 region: CASKTGGNEQFF. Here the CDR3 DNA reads TGTGCCAGCAAGACAGGGGGCAATGAGCAGTTCTTC.

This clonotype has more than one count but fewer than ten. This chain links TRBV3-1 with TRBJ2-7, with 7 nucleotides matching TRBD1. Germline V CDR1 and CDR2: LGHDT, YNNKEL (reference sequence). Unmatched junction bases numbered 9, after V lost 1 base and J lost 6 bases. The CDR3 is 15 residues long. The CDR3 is CASSQAAGGSPEQYV. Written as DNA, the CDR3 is TGTGCCAGCAGCCAAGCGGCAGGGGGATCGCCCGAGCAGTACGTC.

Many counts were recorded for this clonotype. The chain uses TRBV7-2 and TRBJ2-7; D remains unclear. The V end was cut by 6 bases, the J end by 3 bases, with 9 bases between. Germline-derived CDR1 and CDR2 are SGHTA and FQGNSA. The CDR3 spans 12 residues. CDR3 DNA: TGTGCCAGCAGTCGCACTGGCTACGAGCAGTACTTC. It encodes CASSRTGYEQYF.

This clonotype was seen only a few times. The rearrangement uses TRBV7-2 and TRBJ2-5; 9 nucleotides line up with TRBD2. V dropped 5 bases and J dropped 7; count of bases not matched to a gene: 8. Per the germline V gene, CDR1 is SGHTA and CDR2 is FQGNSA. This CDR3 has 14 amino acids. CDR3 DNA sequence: TGTGCCAGCAGCGGCGGGACTAGCCGGGTGACCCAGTACTTC. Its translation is CASSGGTSRVTQYF.

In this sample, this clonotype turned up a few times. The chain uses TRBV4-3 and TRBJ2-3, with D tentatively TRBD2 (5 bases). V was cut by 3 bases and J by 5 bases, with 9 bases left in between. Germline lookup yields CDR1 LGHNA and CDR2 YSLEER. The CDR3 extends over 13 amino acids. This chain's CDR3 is CASSQESGDTQYF. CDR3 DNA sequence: TGCGCCAGCAGCCAGGAAAGCGGAGATACGCAGTATTTT.

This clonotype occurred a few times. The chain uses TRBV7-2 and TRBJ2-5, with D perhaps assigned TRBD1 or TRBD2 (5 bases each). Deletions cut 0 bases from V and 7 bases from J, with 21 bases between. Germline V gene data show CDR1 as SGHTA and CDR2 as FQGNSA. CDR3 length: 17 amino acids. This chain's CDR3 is CASSLAVETTPGLTQYF. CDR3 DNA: TGTGCCAGCAGCTTAGCGGTGGAGACTACACCGGGGCTGACCCAGTACTTC.

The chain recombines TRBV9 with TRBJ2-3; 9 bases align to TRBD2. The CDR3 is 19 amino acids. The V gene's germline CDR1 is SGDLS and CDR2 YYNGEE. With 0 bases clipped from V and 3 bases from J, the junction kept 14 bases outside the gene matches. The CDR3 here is CASSVEAGGWDVRTDTQYF. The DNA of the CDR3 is TGTGCCAGCAGCGTAGAAGCGGGAGGATGGGATGTACGGACAGATACGCAGTATTTT.

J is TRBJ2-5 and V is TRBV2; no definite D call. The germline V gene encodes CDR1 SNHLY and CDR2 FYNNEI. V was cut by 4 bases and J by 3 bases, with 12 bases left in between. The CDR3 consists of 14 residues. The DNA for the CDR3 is TGTGCCAGCAGTGGGTCCAGGCACGAAGAGACCCAGTACTTC. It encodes CASSGSRHEETQYF.

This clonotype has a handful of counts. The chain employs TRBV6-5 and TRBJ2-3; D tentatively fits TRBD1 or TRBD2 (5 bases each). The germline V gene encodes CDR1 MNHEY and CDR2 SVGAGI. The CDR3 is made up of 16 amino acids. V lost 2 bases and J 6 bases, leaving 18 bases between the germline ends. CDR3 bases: TGTGCCAGCAGTTACACAATAGCGAAAGAGGGGGATACGCAGTATTTT. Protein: CASSYTIAKEGDTQYF.